Given below is one T cell receptor (beta chain) in context. The data are from a study of technical replicates of blood from a few donors. V lost 4 bases to trimming and J lost 2 bases; unmatched junction nucleotides: 5. Germline V CDR1 and CDR2: MGHDK, SYGVNS. CDR3 length equals 14 residues. Produced via immunoSEQ multiplex PCR; TCRdb's table is partial and in-frame only. Of approximately 75,000 clones in the sample, approximately 96% were seen once. V is TRBV25-1 and J is TRBJ2-7; TRBD1 aligns across 7 bases. The sample taken for sequencing was T cells isolated from PBMCs. This clonotype originated in a human donor in good health. The CDR3 DNA reads as TGTGCCAGCAGTGGAGGGGGCAGACCCTACGAGCAGTACTTC. Translated: CASSGGGRPYEQYF.